The 31 T cell receptor beta chains given below trace back to one sample, sequenced in a study of blood T cell repertoires in COVID-19. Assay: immunoSEQ multiplex PCR; the TCRdb copy retains only in-frame clones and omits some. The sample includes around 150,000 clones, around 89% of them seen just once. The specimen was PBMCs or T cells enriched from blood (not recorded which). The receptors were sampled from a woman aged 45 to 65 who had recovered from COVID-19.

The CDR3 DNA sequence: TGTGCCAGCAGCGAACCGGGACGGGAGGGAGAAAAACTGTTTTTT. Translating gives CASSEPGREGEKLFF. The genes are TRBV5-6 and TRBJ1-4; TRBD1 is a possible D gene (5 bases). The CDR3 spans 15 residues. V gave up 4 bases and J gave up 8 bases, with 18 bases separating them. Looked up from germline, CDR1 is SGHDT and CDR2 is YYEEEE. The complete variable domain, with remaining parts taken from reference TRBV5-6 and TRBJ1-4, reads DAGVTQSPTHLIKTRGQQVTLRCSPKSGHDTVSWYQQALGQGPQFIFQYYEEEERQRGNFPDRFSGHQFPNYSSELNVNALLLGDSALYLCASSEPGREGEKLFFGSGTQLSVL.

The gene calls are TRBV24-1 and TRBJ2-1; 12 bases align to TRBD1. The V gene end was trimmed by 2 bases and the J gene end by 7 bases; junction bases not matched to a gene: 8. The CDR3 consists of 17 residues. Germline CDR1 is KGHDR and CDR2 is SFDVKD. CDR3 in amino acids: CATSDSGTGGARNEQFF. The DNA for the CDR3 is TGTGCCACCAGTGATTCTGGGACAGGGGGCGCGCGGAATGAGCAGTTCTTC.

The chain employs TRBV15 and TRBJ1-5; D unclear. This CDR3 region has 15 residues. The V end was cut by 0 bases, the J end by 4 bases, with 10 bases between. Per the germline V gene, CDR1 is LNHNV and CDR2 is YYDKDF (reference sequence). CDR3: CATSRDLGRNQPQHF. CDR3 coding DNA: TGTGCCACCAGCAGAGATTTGGGCAGGAATCAGCCCCAGCATTTT.

The J gene is TRBJ1-1, the V gene TRBV6-2 or TRBV6-3; 9 nucleotides agree with TRBD1. The CDR3 is made up of 17 amino acids. The V and J ends lost 5 bases and 5 bases, in that order; junction bases with no gene match: 15. Germline V gene lookup returns CDR1 MNHEY and CDR2 SVGEGT. CDR3 region: CASSPLKGRTGETEAFF. CDR3 nucleotide sequence: TGTGCCAGCAGTCCCCTAAAGGGCAGGACAGGGGAGACTGAAGCTTTCTTT.

This clone was seen once. V gene TRBV9 combines with J gene TRBJ2-5, with D possibly TRBD1 on 7 matching bases. This CDR3 is built from 13 residues. CDR1 and CDR2 from the germline V gene are SGDLS and YYNGEE. Trimming left V 4 bases short and J 4 bases short, with 11 bases between. The CDR3 nucleotides read TGTGCCAGCAGCCGACAGGGAGGAGAGACCCAGTACTTC. Its translation is CASSRQGGETQYF.

This chain links TRBV27 with TRBJ2-2; TRBD2 matches at 9 bases. The junction had 9 bases not matched to a gene; V was cut back by 3 bases and J by 7 bases. CDR3 length: 16 amino acids. In germline, CDR1 is MNHEY, CDR2 SMNVEV (reference sequence). For the CDR3, the DNA is TGTGCCAGCAGTTTTAAGGCGGGGGGGCGTCACGGGGAGCTGTTTTTT. This codes for CASSFKAGGRHGELFF.

The chain combines TRBV11-3 with TRBJ1-1; the D is unclear. CDR1 is SGHNT and CDR2 is YENEEA in the germline V gene. The V end was cut by 0 bases, the J end by 4 bases, with 9 bases between. The CDR3 loop spans 14 amino acids. For the CDR3, the DNA is TGTGCCAGCAGCTTAGATCCGGTCGCCACTGAAGCTTTCTTT. It codes for CASSLDPVATEAFF.

This clone occurred once. The chain couples TRBV3-1 (or the pseudogene TRBV3-2) to TRBJ2-1; weak D call: TRBD1 (6 bases). The CDR3 is 13 residues long. Germline loops: CDR1 LGHDT, CDR2 YNNKEL (reference sequence). With 1 base removed from V and 12 bases from J, the gap between germline ends came to 13 bases. CDR3 sequence (DNA): TGTGCCAGCAGCCAAGCAGGGGTCTTGGTGCAGTTCTTC. This codes for CASSQAGVLVQFF.

The rearrangement links TRBV2 to TRBJ2-5; weak D call: TRBD2 (6 bases). From germline, CDR1 is SNHLY and CDR2 FYNNEI. This CDR3 region has 13 residues. The V end was cut by 6 bases, the J end by 1 base, with 9 bases between. In DNA form, the CDR3 reads TGTGCCAGCAGCCCGGAGGGCCAAGAGACCCAGTACTTC. This gives the protein CASSPEGQETQYF.

V gene TRBV4-1 combines with J gene TRBJ1-1; possibly TRBD1 for D (6 bases). The CDR3 is 16 residues long. The germline V gene has CDR1 MGHRA and CDR2 YSYEKL. The V gene lost 0 bases and the J gene lost 0 bases, with 11 bases spanning the gap. The CDR3 DNA reads as TGCGCCAGCAGCCAAGAACGGGGGGCGTTGAACACTGAAGCTTTCTTT. Its translation: CASSQERGALNTEAFF.

This chain links TRBV6-6 with TRBJ2-5, with D possibly matching TRBD1 (5 bases). V shed 7 bases and J shed 4 bases, with 10 bases lying between them. The CDR3 spans 12 residues. Per germline, CDR1 MNHNY and CDR2 SVGAGI (reference sequence). The CDR3 nucleotides are TGTGCCAGCAACTTCCAGGGAGAGACCCAGTACTTC. It translates to CASNFQGETQYF.

The chain employs TRBV9 and TRBJ2-5; D is possibly TRBD1 (5 bases). Trimming took off 4 bases at V and 4 bases at J, with 20 bases between the two ends. Per the germline V gene, CDR1 is SGDLS and CDR2 is YYNGEE. The CDR3 covers 16 residues. CDR3 nucleotides: TGTGCCAGCAGCCCCAGCTCTGGCAGGGCGACAGAGACCCAGTACTTC. Its protein is CASSPSSGRATETQYF.

The chain combines TRBV5-5 with TRBJ2-2; D call uncertain. CDR3 size: 13 residues. V shed 0 bases and J shed 5 bases, with 5 bases lying between them. CDR1 is SGHKS, CDR2 YYEKEE, per germline (reference sequence). CDR3 in DNA: TGTGCCAGCAGCTTGGTCGTTACCGGGGAGCTGTTTTTT. Its protein is CASSLVVTGELFF.

This sequence joins TRBV5-1 and TRBJ2-7; D is undetermined. The germline V and J ends were trimmed by 2 bases and 3 bases, with 9 bases remaining between them. This CDR3 contains 13 residues. CDR1 is SGHRS and CDR2 is YFSETQ in the germline V gene. CDR3 bases: TGCGCCAGCAGCTTCGACATAGTCTACGAGCAGTACTTC. Encoded protein: CASSFDIVYEQYF. The variable domain in full, completed from reference TRBV5-1 and TRBJ2-7, reads KAGVTQTPRYLIKTRGQQVTLSCSPISGHRSVSWYQQTPGQGLQFLFEYFSETQRNKGNFPGRFSGRQFSNSRSEMNVSTLELGDSALYLCASSFDIVYEQYFGPGTRLTVT.

The chain joins TRBV18 to TRBJ2-1; 9 bases are shared with TRBD2. V lost 0 bases, J lost 2 bases, and 5 bases stayed unmatched. Per germline, CDR1 KGHSH and CDR2 LQKENI. The CDR3 loop spans 17 amino acids. The CDR3: CASSPPVGGGAYNEQFF. CDR3 coding DNA: TGTGCCAGCTCACCACCGGTGGGCGGGGGGGCCTACAATGAGCAGTTCTTC.

The chain couples TRBV5-4 to TRBJ2-7; weak D call: TRBD1 (6 bases). This CDR3 has 13 amino acids. In germline, CDR1 is SGHNT, CDR2 YYREEE (reference sequence). Trimming left V 3 bases short and J 6 bases short, with 13 bases between. CDR3 bases: TGTGCCAGCAGCTCCAGGGGACGAGGCGAGCAGTACTTC. This sequence encodes CASSSRGRGEQYF.

V usage is TRBV6-5 and J usage is TRBJ2-1; 8 bases match TRBD1. V dropped 2 bases and J dropped 10; count of bases not matched to a gene: 13. CDR3 length: 16 amino acids. In germline, CDR1 is MNHEY, CDR2 SVGAGI. Here the CDR3 DNA reads TGTGCCAGCAGTTACCAGGGGGCGCGACTTTCTCAGGAGCAGTTCTTC. As protein: CASSYQGARLSQEQFF.

The rearrangement uses TRBV2 and TRBJ1-2, with D maybe TRBD1 (5 bases). The CDR3 is 16 amino acids. CDR1 and CDR2 from the germline V gene are SNHLY and FYNNEI. The V end was cut by 2 bases, the J end by 5 bases, with 18 bases between. The CDR3 coding sequence is TGTGCCAGCAGTGAACGGGCAGGGATCCTTTCTTATGGCTACACCTTC. Translating gives CASSERAGILSYGYTF.

The chain carries TRBV5-1 and TRBJ1-5; 8 nucleotides line up with TRBD1. J gave up 7 bases and V 4 bases, and 7 bases lay outside the gene matches. CDR1 and CDR2 (germline): SGHRS, YFSETQ. This CDR3 has 14 residues. CDR3 nucleotide sequence: TGCGCCAGCAGCCTGGGGGACAGGAACCAGCCCCAGCATTTT. This codes for CASSLGDRNQPQHF.

The chain recombines TRBV14 with TRBJ1-1; the match to TRBD1 covers 7 bases. V was clipped by 5 bases and J by 5 bases; unmatched bases: 8. The CDR3 sequence is 14 residues long. Germline V gene lookup returns CDR1 SGHDN and CDR2 FVKESK. The CDR3: CASSFTGVTTEAFF. The CDR3 nucleotides are TGTGCCAGCAGCTTCACAGGGGTAACGACTGAAGCTTTCTTT.

The chain employs TRBV7-9 and TRBJ2-6; the D is unclear. V was trimmed by 4 bases and J by 4 bases, leaving 5 bases between them. CDR1 and CDR2 (germline): SEHNR, FQNEAQ (reference sequence). CDR3 length: 13 amino acids. DNA of the CDR3: TGTGCCAGCAGCTCCCTAGGGGCCAACGTCCTGACTTTC. This encodes CASSSLGANVLTF.

V and J are TRBV6-5 and TRBJ1-1, with D maybe TRBD1 (5 bases). The germline V and J ends were trimmed by 4 bases and 4 bases, with 19 bases remaining between them. Germline assignment: CDR1 MNHEY and CDR2 SVGAGI. CDR3 length: 16 residues. The CDR3 loop reads CASSSMVTGRGTEAFF. The DNA for the CDR3 is TGTGCCAGCAGTTCGATGGTGACGGGGCGGGGCACTGAAGCTTTCTTT.

The chain links TRBV18 to TRBJ2-5; TRBD2 might be the D (6 bases). Looked up from germline, CDR1 is KGHSH and CDR2 is LQKENI. The CDR3 is made up of 14 amino acids. V was shortened by 3 bases and J by 1 base, with 9 bases between the two germline ends. The CDR3 loop reads CASSPPGVQETQYF. The CDR3 nucleotides read TGTGCCAGCTCACCTCCGGGGGTCCAAGAGACCCAGTACTTC.

This chain links TRBV18 with TRBJ2-5; D possibly corresponds to TRBD1 (6 bases). Trimming cost V 3 bases and J 0 bases, with 11 bases left between them. Germline loops: CDR1 KGHSH, CDR2 LQKENI. The CDR3 length is 15 residues. The DNA of the CDR3 is TGTGCCAGCTCACCGGACAGTGGGTACCAAGAGACCCAGTACTTC. Translating it yields CASSPDSGYQETQYF.

As DNA, the CDR3 is TGTGCCTGGAGTGTTCACAGGGGCGAGACTGAAGCTTTCTTT. Translation: CAWSVHRGETEAFF. The rearrangement links TRBV30 to TRBJ1-1; 7 nucleotides match TRBD1. Trimming cost V 0 bases and J 5 bases; bases outside gene matches: 6. In germline, CDR1 is GTSNPN, CDR2 SVGIG (reference sequence). CDR3 size: 14 residues.

The chain couples TRBV5-1 to TRBJ2-7; TRBD2 matches at 9 bases. Germline trimming cut 1 base from V and 2 bases from J; bases unmatched to any gene: 7. The CDR3 loop spans 16 amino acids. CDR1 and CDR2 (germline): SGHRS, YFSETQ. The CDR3 sequence: CASSLIPAGGTYEQYF. CDR3 bases: TGCGCCAGCAGCTTGATCCCAGCGGGGGGTACCTACGAGCAGTACTTC.

The chain employs TRBV5-1 and TRBJ2-2; 7 bases are a match to TRBD1. With V trimmed by 3 bases and J by 4 bases, 3 bases remained unmatched. The CDR3 covers 14 residues. CDR1 SGHRS and CDR2 YFSETQ come from the germline V gene. The CDR3 sequence: CASSWDSTTGELFF. CDR3 nucleotide sequence: TGCGCCAGCAGCTGGGACAGTACCACCGGGGAGCTGTTTTTT.

The gene calls are TRBV12-5 and TRBJ1-6, with D perhaps TRBD1 (5 bases). The CDR3 contains 15 residues. V was shortened by 5 bases and J by 9 bases, with 17 bases between the two germline ends. Looked up from germline, CDR1 is LGHNT and CDR2 is FRNRAP. CDR3 DNA: TGTGCTAGTGGTCCGGGGACTGGTTGGGTTTCACCCCTCCACTTT. It codes for CASGPGTGWVSPLHF.

This clone was detected a few times. The rearrangement uses TRBV9 and TRBJ2-3, with D possibly matching TRBD2 (6 bases). The germline CDR1 and CDR2 sequences are SGDLS and YYNGEE. The CDR3 has 13 amino acids. Trimming cost V 3 bases and J 8 bases, with 13 bases left between them. The CDR3 DNA reads TGTGCCAGCAGCGACCCCGTCGGGGGTACGCAGTATTTT. Residues: CASSDPVGGTQYF.

The rearrangement uses TRBV7-8 and TRBJ2-1; D is uncertain. This CDR3 is 13 amino acids long. V lost 5 bases and J 3 bases, leaving 8 bases between the germline ends. Germline loops: CDR1 SGHVS, CDR2 FQNEAQ. CDR3 protein: CASSIDNYNEQFF. The DNA of the CDR3 is TGTGCCAGCAGCATCGACAACTACAATGAGCAGTTCTTC.

The V and J genes are TRBV4-3 and TRBJ1-4, with D unresolved. The ends were cut back, 0 bases at V and 8 bases at J, with 16 bases in the middle. This CDR3 region has 16 residues. Looked up from germline, CDR1 is LGHNA and CDR2 is YSLEER. DNA for the CDR3: TGCGCCAGCAGCCAAGATCATAGGGCGGGAAGGGAAAAACTGTTTTTT. Protein product: CASSQDHRAGREKLFF.